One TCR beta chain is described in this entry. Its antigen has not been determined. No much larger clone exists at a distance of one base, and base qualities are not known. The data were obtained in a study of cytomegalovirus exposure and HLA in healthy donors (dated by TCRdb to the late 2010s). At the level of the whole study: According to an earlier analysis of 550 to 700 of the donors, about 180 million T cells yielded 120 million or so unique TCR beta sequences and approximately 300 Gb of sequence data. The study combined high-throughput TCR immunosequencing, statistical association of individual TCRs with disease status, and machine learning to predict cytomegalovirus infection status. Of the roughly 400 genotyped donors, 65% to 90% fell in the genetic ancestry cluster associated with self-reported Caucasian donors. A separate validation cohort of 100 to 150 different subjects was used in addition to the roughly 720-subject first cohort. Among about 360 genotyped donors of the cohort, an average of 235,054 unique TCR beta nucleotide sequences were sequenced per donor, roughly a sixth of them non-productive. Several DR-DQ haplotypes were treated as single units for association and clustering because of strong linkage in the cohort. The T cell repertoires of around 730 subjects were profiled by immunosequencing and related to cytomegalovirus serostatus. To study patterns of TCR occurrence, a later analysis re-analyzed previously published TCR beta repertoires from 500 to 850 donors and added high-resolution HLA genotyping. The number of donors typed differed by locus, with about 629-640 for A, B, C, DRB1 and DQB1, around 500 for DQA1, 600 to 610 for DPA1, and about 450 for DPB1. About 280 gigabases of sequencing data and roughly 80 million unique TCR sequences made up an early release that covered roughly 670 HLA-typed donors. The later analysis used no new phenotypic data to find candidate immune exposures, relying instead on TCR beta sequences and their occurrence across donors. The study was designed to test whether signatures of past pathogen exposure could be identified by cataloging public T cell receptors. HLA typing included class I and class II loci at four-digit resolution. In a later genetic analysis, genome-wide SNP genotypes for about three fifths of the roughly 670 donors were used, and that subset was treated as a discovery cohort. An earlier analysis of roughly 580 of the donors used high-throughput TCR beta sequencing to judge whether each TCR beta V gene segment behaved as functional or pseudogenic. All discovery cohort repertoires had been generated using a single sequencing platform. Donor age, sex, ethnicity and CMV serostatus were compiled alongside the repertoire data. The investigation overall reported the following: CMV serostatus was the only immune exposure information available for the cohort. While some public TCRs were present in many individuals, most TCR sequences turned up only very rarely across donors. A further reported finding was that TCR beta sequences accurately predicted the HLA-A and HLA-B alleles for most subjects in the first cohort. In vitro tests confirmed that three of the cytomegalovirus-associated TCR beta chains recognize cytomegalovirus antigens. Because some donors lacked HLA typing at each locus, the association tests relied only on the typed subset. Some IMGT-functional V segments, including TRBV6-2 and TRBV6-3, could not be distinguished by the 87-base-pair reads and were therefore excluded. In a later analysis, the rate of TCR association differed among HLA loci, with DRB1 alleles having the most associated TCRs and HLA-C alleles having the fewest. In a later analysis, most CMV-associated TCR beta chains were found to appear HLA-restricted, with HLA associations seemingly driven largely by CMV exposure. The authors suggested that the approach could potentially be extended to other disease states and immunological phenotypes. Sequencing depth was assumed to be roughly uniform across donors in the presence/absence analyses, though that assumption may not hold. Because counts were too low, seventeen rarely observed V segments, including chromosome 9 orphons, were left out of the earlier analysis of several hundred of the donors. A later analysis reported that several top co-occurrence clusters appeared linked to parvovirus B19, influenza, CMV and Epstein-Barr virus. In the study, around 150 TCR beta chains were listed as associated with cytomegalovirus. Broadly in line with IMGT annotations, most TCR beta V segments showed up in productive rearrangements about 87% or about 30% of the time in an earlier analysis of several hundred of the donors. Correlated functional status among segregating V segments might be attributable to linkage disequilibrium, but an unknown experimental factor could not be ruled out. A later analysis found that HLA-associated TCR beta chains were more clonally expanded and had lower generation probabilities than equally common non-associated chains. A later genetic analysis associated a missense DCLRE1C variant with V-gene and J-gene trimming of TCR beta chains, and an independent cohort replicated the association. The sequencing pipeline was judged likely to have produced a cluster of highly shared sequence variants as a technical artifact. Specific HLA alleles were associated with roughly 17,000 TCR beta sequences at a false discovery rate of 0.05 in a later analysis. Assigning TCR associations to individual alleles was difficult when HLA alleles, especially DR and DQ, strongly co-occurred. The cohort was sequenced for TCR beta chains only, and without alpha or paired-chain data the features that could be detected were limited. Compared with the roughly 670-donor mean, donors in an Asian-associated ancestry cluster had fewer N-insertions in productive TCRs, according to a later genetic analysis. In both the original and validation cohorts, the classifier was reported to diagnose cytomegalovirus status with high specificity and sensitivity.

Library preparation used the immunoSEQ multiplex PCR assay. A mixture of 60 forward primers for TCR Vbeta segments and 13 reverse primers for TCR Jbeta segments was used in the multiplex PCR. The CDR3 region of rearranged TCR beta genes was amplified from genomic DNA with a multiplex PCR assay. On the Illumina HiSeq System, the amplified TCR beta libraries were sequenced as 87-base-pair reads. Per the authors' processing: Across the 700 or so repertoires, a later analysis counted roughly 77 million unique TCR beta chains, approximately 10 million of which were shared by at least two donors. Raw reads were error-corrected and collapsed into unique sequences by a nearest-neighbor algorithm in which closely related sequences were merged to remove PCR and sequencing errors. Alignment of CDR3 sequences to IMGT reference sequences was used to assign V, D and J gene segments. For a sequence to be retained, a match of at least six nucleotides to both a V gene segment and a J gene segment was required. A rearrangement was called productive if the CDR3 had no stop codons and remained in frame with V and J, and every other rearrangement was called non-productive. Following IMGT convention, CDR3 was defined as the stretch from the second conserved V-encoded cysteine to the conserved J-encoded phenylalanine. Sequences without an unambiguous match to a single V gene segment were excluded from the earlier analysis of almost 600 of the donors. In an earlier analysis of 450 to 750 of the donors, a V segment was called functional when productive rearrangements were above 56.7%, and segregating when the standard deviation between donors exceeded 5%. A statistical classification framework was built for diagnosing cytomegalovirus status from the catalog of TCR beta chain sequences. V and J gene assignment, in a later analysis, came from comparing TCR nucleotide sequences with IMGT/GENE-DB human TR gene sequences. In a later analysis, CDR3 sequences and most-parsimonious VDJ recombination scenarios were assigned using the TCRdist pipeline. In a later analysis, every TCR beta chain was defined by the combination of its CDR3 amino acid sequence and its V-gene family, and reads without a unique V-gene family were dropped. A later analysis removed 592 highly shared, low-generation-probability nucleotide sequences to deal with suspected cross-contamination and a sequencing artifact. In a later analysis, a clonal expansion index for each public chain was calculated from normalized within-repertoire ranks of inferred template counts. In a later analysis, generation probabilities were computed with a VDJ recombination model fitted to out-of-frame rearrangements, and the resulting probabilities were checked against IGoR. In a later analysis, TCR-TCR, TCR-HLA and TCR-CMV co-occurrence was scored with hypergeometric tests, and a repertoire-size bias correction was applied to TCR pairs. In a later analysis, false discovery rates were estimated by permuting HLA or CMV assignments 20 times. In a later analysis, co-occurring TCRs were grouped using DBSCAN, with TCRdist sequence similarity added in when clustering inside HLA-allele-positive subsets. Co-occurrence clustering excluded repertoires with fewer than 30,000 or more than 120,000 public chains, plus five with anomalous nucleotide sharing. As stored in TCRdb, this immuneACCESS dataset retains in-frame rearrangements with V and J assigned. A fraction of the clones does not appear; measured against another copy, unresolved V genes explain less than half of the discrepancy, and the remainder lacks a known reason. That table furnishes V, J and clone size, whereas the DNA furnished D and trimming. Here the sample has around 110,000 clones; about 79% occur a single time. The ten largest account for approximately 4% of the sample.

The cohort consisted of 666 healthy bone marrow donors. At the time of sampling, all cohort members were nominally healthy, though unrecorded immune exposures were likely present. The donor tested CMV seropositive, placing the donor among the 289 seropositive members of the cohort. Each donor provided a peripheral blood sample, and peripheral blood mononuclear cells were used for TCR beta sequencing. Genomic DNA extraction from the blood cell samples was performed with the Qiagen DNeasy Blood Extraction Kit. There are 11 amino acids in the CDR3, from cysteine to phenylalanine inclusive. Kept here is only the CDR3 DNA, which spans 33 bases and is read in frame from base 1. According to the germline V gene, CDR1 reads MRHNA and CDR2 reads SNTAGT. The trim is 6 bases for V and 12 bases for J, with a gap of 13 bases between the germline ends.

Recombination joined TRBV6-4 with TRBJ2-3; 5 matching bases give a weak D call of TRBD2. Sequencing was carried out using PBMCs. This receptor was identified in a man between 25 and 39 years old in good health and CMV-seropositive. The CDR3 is CASSQRRPQYF. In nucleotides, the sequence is TGTGCCAGCAGCCAGCGGAGGCCACAGTATTTT.